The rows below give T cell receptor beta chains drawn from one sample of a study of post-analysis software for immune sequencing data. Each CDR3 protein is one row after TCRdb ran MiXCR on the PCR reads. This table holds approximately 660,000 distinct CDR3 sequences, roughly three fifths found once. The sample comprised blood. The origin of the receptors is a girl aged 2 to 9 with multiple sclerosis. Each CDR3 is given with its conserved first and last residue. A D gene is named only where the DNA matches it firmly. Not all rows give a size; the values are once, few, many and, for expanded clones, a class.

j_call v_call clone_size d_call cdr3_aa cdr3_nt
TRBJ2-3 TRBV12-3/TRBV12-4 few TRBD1 CASTGTASTDTQYF TGTGCCAGCACCGGGACAGCTAGCACAGATACGCAGTATTTT
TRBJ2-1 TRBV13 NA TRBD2 CASSEGMGLAGTEQFF TGTGCCAGCAGCGAAGGGATGGGACTAGCGGGAACTGAGCAGTTCTTC
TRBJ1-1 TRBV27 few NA CASSPWTTRDTEAFF TGTGCCAGCAGTCCTTGGACCACCCGAGACACTGAAGCTTTCTTT
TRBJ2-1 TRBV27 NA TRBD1 CASISGTGGYNEQFF TGTGCCAGTATTTCCGGGACAGGGGGTTACAATGAGCAGTTCTTC
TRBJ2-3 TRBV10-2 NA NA CAIEAPPGDTQYF TGCGCCATCGAGGCCCCGCCCGGGGATACGCAGTATTTT
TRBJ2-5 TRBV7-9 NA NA CASSDLEREETQYF TGTGCCAGCAGCGACCTGGAGCGGGAAGAGACCCAGTACTTC
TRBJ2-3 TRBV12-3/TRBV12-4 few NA CASRGRRTDTQYF TGTGCCAGCAGAGGACGGAGAACAGATACGCAGTATTTT
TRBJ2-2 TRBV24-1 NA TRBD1 CATSDIGTGLNAGELFF TGTGCCACCAGTGACATAGGGACAGGGTTGAACGCCGGGGAGCTGTTTTTT
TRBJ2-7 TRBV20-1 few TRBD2 CSAREQFGLAGTYEQYF TGCAGTGCTAGAGAACAATTTGGACTAGCGGGAACCTACGAGCAGTACTTC
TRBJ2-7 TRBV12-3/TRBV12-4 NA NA CASSLSSHEQYF TGTGCCAGCAGTTTGAGTTCCCACGAGCAGTACTTC
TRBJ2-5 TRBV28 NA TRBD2 CASSFEGAPRTSGSQETQYF TGTGCCAGCAGTTTTGAGGGGGCCCCTCGAACTAGCGGGAGTCAAGAGACCCAGTACTTC
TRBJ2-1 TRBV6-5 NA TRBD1 CASRTGSGEQFF TGTGCCAGCAGGACAGGGTCGGGTGAGCAGTTCTTC
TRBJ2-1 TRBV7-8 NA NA CASSLSSGAGEYNEQFF TGTGCCAGCAGCTTAAGTTCCGGGGCAGGGGAGTACAATGAGCAGTTCTTC
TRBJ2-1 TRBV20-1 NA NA CSARQTGNNEQFF TGCAGTGCTAGGCAGACAGGAAACAATGAGCAGTTCTTC
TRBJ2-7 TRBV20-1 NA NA CSALWDGTYEQYF TGCAGTGCTCTTTGGGACGGGACCTACGAGCAGTACTTC
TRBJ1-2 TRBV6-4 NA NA CASRRDNVNYGYTF TGTGCCAGCAGGAGGGACAATGTGAACTATGGCTACACCTTC
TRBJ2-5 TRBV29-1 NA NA CSVGGLSNEQYF TGCAGCGTGGGGGGACTCAGCAATGAGCAGTACTTC
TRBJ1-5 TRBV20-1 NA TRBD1 CSARSGTVNQPQHF TGCAGTGCTCGATCCGGGACAGTCAATCAGCCCCAGCATTTT
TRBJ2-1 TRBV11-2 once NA CASSRMAYNEQFF TGTGCCAGCAGCCGGATGGCGTACAATGAGCAGTTCTTC
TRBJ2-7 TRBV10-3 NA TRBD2 CAIRGLAIHEQYF TGTGCCATCAGGGGACTAGCTATCCACGAGCAGTACTTC
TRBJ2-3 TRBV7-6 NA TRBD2 CASSLGTTSGGGTDTQYF TGTGCCAGCAGCTTAGGCACGACTAGCGGGGGGGGCACAGATACGCAGTATTTT
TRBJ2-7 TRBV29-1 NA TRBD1 CSVADSGGGEQYF TGCAGCGTCGCCGATTCAGGGGGCGGCGAGCAGTACTTC
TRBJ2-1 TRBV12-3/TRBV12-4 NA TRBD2 CASSLPSGFYNEQFF TGTGCCAGCAGTTTGCCTAGCGGCTTCTACAATGAGCAGTTCTTC
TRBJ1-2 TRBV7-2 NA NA CASSGWAPTNYGYTF TGTGCCAGCAGTGGGTGGGCACCTACTAACTATGGCTACACCTTC
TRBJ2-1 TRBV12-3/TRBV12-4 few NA CASTLMNEQFF TGTGCCAGCACTTTAATGAATGAGCAGTTCTTC
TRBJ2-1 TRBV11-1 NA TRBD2 CASSSLLAGDVNEQFF TGTGCCAGCAGCTCCTTACTAGCGGGGGATGTCAATGAGCAGTTCTTC